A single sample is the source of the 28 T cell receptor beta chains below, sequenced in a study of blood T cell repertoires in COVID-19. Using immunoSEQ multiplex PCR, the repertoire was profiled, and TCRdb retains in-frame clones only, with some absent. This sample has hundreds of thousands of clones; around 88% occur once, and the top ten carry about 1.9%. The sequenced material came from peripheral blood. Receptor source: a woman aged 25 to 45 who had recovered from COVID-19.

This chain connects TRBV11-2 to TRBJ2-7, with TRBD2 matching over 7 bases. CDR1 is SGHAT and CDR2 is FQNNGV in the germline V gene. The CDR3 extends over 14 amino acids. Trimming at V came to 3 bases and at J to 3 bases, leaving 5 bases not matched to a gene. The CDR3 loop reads CASSFGSGHYEQYF. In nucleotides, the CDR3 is TGTGCCAGCAGCTTTGGTAGCGGGCACTACGAGCAGTACTTC. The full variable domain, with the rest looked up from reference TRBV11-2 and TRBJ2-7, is EAGVAQSPRYKIIEKRQSVAFWCNPISGHATLYWYQQILGQGPKLLIQFQNNGVVDDSQLPKDRFSAERLKGVDSTLKIQPAKLEDSAVYLCASSFGSGHYEQYFGPGTRLTVT.

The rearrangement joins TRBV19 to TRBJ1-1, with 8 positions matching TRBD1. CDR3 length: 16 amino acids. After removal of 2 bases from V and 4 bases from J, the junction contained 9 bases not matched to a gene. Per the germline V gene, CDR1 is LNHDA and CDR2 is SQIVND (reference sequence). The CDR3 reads CASSILVRGLGTEAFF. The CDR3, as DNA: TGTGCCAGTAGTATACTGGTCAGGGGGCTCGGCACTGAAGCTTTCTTT.

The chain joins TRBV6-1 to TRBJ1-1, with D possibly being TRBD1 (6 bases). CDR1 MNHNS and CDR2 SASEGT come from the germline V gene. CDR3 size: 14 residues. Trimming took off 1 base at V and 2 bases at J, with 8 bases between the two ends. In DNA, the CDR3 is TGTGCCAGCAGTGAAGGAGGGACAAACACTGAAGCTTTCTTT. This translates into CASSEGGTNTEAFF.

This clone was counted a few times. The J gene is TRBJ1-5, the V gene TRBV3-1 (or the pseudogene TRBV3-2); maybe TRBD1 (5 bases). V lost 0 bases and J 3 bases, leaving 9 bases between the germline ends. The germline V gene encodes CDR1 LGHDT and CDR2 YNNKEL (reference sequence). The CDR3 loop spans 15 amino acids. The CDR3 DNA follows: TGTGCCAGCAGCCAAGATGGGGGGGTCAATCAGCCCCAGCATTTT. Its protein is CASSQDGGVNQPQHF.

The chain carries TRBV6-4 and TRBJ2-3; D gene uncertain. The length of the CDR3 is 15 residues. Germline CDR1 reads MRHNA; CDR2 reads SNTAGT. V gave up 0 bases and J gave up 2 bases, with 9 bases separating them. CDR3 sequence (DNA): TGTGCCAGCAGTGACTCTGTGCCTAACACAGATACGCAGTATTTT. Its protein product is CASSDSVPNTDTQYF.

The CDR3 sequence is CASRRVAGADEQYF. CDR3 sequence (DNA): TGTGCCAGCAGGAGGGTAGCGGGAGCTGACGAGCAGTACTTC. V gene TRBV7-9 combines with J gene TRBJ2-7; 9 bases fit TRBD2. V was clipped by 6 bases and J by 5 bases; unmatched bases: 8. Germline assignment: CDR1 SEHNR and CDR2 FQNEAQ (reference sequence). The CDR3 runs 14 residues.

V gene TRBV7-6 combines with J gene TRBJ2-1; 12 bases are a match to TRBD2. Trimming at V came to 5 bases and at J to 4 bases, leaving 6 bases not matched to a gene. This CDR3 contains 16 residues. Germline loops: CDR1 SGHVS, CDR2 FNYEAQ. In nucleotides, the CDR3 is TGTGCCAGCAGCACAGAGGGGACTAGCGGGTACAATGAGCAGTTCTTC. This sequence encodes CASSTEGTSGYNEQFF.

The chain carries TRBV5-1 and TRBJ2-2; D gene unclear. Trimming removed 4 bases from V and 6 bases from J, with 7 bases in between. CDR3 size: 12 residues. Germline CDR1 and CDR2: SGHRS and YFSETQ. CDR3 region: CASSARAGELFF. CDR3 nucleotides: TGCGCCAGCAGCGCCCGGGCCGGGGAGCTGTTTTTT.

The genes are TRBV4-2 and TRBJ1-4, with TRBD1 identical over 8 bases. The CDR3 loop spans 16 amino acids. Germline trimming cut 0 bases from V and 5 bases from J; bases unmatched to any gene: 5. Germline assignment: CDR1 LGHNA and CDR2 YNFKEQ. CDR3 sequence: CASSQEDAGGNEKLFF. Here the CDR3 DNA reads TGTGCCAGCAGCCAAGAAGATGCAGGGGGCAATGAAAAACTGTTTTTT.

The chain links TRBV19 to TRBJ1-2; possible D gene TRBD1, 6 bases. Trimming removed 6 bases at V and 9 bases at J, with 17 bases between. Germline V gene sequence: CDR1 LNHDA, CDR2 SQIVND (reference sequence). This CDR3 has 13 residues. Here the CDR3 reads CASSPQKTGRYTF. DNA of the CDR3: TGTGCCAGTAGCCCTCAAAAGACAGGTCGCTACACCTTC.

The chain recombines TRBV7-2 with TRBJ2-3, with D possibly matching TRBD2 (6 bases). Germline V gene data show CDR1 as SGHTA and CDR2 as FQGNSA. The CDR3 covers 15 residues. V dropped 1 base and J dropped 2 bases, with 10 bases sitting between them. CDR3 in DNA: TGTGCCAGCAGCTTAGGGAGCGGGTACACAGATACGCAGTATTTT. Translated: CASSLGSGYTDTQYF.

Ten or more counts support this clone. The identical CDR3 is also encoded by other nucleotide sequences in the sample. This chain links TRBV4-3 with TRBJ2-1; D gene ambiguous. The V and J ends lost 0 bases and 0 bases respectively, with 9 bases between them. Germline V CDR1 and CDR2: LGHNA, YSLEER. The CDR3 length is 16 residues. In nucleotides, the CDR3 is TGCGCCAGCAGCCAAGATGACTGGAGCTCCTACAATGAGCAGTTCTTC. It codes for CASSQDDWSSYNEQFF.

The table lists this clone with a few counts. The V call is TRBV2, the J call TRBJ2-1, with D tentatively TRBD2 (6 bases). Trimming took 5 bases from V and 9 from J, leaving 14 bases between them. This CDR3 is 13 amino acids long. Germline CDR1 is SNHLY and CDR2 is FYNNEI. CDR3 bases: TGTGCCAGCAGTCCAATGGAGGGAAGTGAGCAGTTCTTC. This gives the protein CASSPMEGSEQFF. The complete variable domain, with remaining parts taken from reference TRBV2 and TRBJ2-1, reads EPEVTQTPSHQVTQMGQEVILRCVPISNHLYFYWYRQILGQKVEFLVSFYNNEISEKSEIFDDQFSVERPDGSNFTLKIRSTKLEDSAMYFCASSPMEGSEQFFGPGTRLTVL.

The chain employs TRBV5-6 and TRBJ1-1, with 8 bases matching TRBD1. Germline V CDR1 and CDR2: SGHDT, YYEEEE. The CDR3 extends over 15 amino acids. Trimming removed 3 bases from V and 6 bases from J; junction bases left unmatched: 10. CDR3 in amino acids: CASSSGTGRGAEAFF. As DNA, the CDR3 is TGTGCCAGCAGCTCAGGGACAGGCAGGGGCGCTGAAGCTTTCTTT.

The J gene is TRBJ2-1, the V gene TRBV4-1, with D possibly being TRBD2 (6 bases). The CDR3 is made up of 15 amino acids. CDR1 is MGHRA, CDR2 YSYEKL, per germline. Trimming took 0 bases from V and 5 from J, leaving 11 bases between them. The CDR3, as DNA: TGCGCCAGCAGCCAAGAGCGGGACTTAAACAATGAGCAGTTCTTC. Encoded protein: CASSQERDLNNEQFF.

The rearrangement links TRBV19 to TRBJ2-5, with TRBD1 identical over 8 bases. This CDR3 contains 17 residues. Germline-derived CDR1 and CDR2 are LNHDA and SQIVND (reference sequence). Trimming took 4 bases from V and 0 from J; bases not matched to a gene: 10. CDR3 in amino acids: CASSSGGQGMYQETQYF. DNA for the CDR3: TGTGCCAGTAGTAGCGGTGGACAGGGAATGTACCAAGAGACCCAGTACTTC.

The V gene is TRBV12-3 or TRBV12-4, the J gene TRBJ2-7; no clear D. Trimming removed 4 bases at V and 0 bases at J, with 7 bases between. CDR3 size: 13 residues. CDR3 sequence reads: CASSSTSSYEQYF. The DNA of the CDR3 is TGTGCCAGCAGTTCGACAAGCTCCTACGAGCAGTACTTC.

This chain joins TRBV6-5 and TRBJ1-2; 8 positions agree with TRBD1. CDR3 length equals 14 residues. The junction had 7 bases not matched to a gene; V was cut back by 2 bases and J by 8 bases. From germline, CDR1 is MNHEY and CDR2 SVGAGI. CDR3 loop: CASSYGQGAGGYTF. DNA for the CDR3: TGTGCCAGCAGTTACGGTCAGGGGGCAGGAGGCTACACCTTC.

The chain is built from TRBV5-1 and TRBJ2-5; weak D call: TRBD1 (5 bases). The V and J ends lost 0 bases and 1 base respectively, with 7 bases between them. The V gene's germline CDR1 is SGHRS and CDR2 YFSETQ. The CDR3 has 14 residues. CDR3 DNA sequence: TGCGCCAGCAGCTTGGAAGGGGCCCAAGAGACCCAGTACTTC. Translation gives CASSLEGAQETQYF.

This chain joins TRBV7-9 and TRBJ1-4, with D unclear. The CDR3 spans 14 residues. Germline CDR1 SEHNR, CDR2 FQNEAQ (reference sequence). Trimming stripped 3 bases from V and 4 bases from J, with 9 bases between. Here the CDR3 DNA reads TGTGCCAGCAGCTTCGGTCCCGATAATGAAAAACTGTTTTTT. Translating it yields CASSFGPDNEKLFF.

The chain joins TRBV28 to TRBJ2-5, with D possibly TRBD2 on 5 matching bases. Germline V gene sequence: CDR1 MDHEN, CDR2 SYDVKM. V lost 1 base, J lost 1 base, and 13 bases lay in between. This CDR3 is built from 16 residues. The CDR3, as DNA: TGTGCCAGCAGTTTATTGGGATCTGGAGGCCAAGAGACCCAGTACTTC. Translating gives CASSLLGSGGQETQYF.

In DNA, the CDR3 is TGTGCCAGCAGTTTAGGGGGACAGCCTAACTATGGCTACACCTTC. Translating gives CASSLGGQPNYGYTF. V usage is TRBV27 and J usage is TRBJ1-2; 7 nucleotides line up with TRBD1. The CDR3 loop spans 15 amino acids. CDR1 MNHEY and CDR2 SMNVEV come from the germline V gene (reference sequence). V was clipped by 2 bases and J by 0 bases; unmatched bases: 3.

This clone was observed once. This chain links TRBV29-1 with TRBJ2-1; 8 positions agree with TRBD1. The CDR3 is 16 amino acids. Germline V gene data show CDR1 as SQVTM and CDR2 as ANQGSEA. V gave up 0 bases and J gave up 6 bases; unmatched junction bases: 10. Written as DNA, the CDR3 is TGCAGCGTTGAAGAGGGACCAGGGACAGGCTTCAATGAGCAGTTCTTC. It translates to CSVEEGPGTGFNEQFF.

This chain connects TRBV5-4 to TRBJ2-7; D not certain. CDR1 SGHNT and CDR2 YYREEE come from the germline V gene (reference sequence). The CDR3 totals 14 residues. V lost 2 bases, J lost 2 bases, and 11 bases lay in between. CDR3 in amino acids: CASSFAGTPYEQYF. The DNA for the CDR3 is TGTGCCAGCAGCTTCGCCGGTACCCCCTACGAGCAGTACTTC.

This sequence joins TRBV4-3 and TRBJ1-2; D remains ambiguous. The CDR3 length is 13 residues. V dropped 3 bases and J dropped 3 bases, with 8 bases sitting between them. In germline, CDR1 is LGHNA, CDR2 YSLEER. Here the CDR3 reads CASSQHADYGYTF. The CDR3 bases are TGCGCCAGCAGCCAGCACGCGGACTATGGCTACACCTTC.

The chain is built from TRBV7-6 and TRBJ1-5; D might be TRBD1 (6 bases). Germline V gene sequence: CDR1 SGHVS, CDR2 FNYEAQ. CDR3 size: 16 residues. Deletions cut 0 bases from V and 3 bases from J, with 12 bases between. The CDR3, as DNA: TGTGCCAGCAGCTTAGCGCTTGGGGGCACCAATCAGCCCCAGCATTTT. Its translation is CASSLALGGTNQPQHF.

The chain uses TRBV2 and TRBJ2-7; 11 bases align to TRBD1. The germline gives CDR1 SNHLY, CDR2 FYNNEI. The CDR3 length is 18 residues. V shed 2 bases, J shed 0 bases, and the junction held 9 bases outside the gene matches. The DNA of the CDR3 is TGTGCCAGCAGTGAATTAGGGACAGGGGGATCATCCTCCTACGAGCAGTACTTC. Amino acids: CASSELGTGGSSSYEQYF.

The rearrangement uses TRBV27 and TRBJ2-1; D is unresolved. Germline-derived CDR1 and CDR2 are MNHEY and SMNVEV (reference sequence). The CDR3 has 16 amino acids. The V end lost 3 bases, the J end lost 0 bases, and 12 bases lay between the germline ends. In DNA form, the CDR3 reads TGTGCCAGCAGTTTTCAAGCTGTTAGCTCCTACAATGAGCAGTTCTTC. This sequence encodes CASSFQAVSSYNEQFF.